This T cell receptor beta chain is drawn from a study of T cell responses to AZD1222 COVID-19 vaccine. General study results and limits: At 160-218 and 743-854, vaccine-associated CD4 TCRs were dominant, and they spanned spike. Clonal diversity may have been underestimated, and the donors were mostly white British, with more females than males.

The repertoire was sequenced with immunoSEQ multiplex PCR; TCRdb's copy has only in-frame clones and lacks some. The sample lists roughly 180,000 clones, 85% to 95% occurring once. For this clone: Its cognate antigen is unknown.

The germline V gene encodes CDR1 SGHRS and CDR2 YFSETQ. The CDR3 has 13 amino acids. V was trimmed by 1 base and J by 8 bases, leaving 9 bases between them. The gene calls are TRBV5-1 and TRBJ1-4; no definite D call. Sequencing was performed on peripheral blood, taken 28 days after the second dose of the MenACWY control vaccine. The clonotype comes from an adult who received the MenACWY meningococcal vaccine as a control. CDR3 protein: CASSLNSREKLFF. In nucleotides, the CDR3 is TGCGCCAGCAGCTTGAACTCGAGAGAAAAACTGTTTTTT.